These T cell receptor beta chains were read from a single sample in a study of cytomegalovirus exposure and HLA in healthy donors. The repertoire was sequenced with immunoSEQ multiplex PCR; TCRdb's copy has only in-frame clones and lacks some. The table records tens of thousands of clones, roughly 79% of them present only once. The sequenced material came from PBMCs. These receptors came from a woman aged 40 to 50 in good health and CMV-seronegative. CDR3s include the opening cysteine and the closing phenylalanine or tryptophan. Each record gives: D gene, V gene, clone size, J gene, CDR3 protein, CDR3 DNA. D genes are given only for firm matches. A row's size may be missing; if present it is once, few, many or a size class.

TRBD1	TRBV7-9	few	TRBJ1-3	CASSSQGAAGNTIYF	TGTGCCAGCAGCTCCCAGGGGGCTGCTGGAAACACCATATATTTT
TRBD1	TRBV5-1	-	TRBJ1-1	CASLSGTGGHEAFF	TGCGCCAGCCTATCCGGGACAGGGGGGCATGAAGCTTTCTTT
TRBD1	TRBV2	-	TRBJ2-7	CASGDRGPYEQYF	TGTGCCAGCGGGGACAGGGGGCCCTACGAGCAGTACTTC
-	TRBV6-6	few	TRBJ1-1	CASSTGTTTEAFF	TGTGCCAGCAGTACCGGGACAACCACTGAAGCTTTCTTT
-	TRBV4-2	-	TRBJ2-6	CASSPLDTPGANVLTF	TGTGCCAGCAGCCCCTTGGACACCCCTGGGGCCAACGTCCTGACTTTC
TRBD1	TRBV7-9	-	TRBJ1-5	CASSRDRVGNQPQHF	TGTGCCAGCAGCAGGGACAGGGTAGGCAATCAGCCCCAGCATTTT
TRBD1	TRBV7-9	-	TRBJ2-7	CASSLDRGVLYEQYF	TGTGCCAGCAGCTTGGACAGGGGGGTGTTGTACGAGCAGTACTTC
TRBD2	TRBV4-1	-	TRBJ2-5	CASSQGMSGLAGEETQYF	TGCGCCAGCAGCCAAGGGATGAGTGGACTAGCGGGGGAAGAGACCCAGTACTTC
-	TRBV6-5	-	TRBJ1-6	CASSYWQGNNSPLHF	TGTGCCAGCAGTTATTGGCAGGGGAATAATTCACCCCTCCACTTT
-	TRBV11-3	once	TRBJ2-1	CASSSVFNNEQFF	TGTGCCAGCAGCTCCGTGTTTAACAATGAGCAGTTCTTC
TRBD1	TRBV2	-	TRBJ2-6	CASIQDRVSGANVLTF	TGTGCCAGCATTCAGGACAGGGTGTCTGGGGCCAACGTCCTGACTTTC
-	TRBV10-3	-	TRBJ1-1	CAISVQEVNTEAFF	TGTGCCATCAGCGTACAAGAAGTGAACACTGAAGCTTTCTTT
-	TRBV4-1	few	TRBJ2-1	CASSQPPVSRNEQFF	TGCGCCAGCAGCCAACCGCCTGTAAGCCGCAATGAGCAGTTCTTC
-	TRBV29-1	-	TRBJ1-1	CSVDREGRNPPAKNTEAFF	TGCAGCGTTGACAGGGAGGGCCGCAATCCACCCGCAAAAAACACTGAAGCTTTCTTT
-	TRBV7-3	-	TRBJ1-1	CASSRRADTEAFF	TGTGCCAGCAGCCGGAGGGCGGACACTGAAGCTTTCTTT
-	TRBV5-1	-	TRBJ2-7	CASSLELRTGSYEQYF	TGCGCCAGCAGCTTGGAACTTCGTACAGGCTCCTACGAGCAGTACTTC
TRBD1	TRBV19	-	TRBJ1-5	CASSVGTGEVQPQHF	TGTGCCAGTAGTGTTGGGACAGGCGAAGTTCAGCCCCAGCATTTT
TRBD2	TRBV7-3	-	TRBJ2-1	CASRVGLAEQFF	TGTGCCAGCAGGGTTGGACTAGCGGAGCAGTTCTTC
TRBD1	TRBV18	-	TRBJ1-1	CASSPWTGGLGTEAFF	TGTGCCAGCTCACCTTGGACAGGGGGTTTGGGCACTGAAGCTTTCTTT
-	TRBV6-5	-	TRBJ1-2	CASSYSGDGYTF	TGTGCCAGCAGTTATTCGGGGGATGGCTACACCTTC
TRBD1	TRBV7-2	-	TRBJ1-6	CASSYGQGRSPLHF	TGTGCCAGCAGCTATGGACAGGGGCGATCACCCCTCCACTTT
-	TRBV7-2	-	TRBJ1-4	CASRAGTNEKLFF	TGTGCCAGCAGGGCAGGGACTAATGAAAAACTGTTTTTT
TRBD2	TRBV6-5	-	TRBJ2-5	CASSSSGGAETQYF	TGTGCCAGCAGTTCAAGCGGGGGGGCCGAGACCCAGTACTTC
TRBD1	TRBV7-9	-	TRBJ2-5	CASSEPGQSKETQYF	TGTGCCAGCAGCGAACCGGGACAGAGTAAAGAGACCCAGTACTTC
-	TRBV5-1	-	TRBJ2-5	CASPTLVYQETQYF	TGCGCCAGCCCAACATTGGTGTACCAAGAGACCCAGTACTTC
TRBD1	TRBV30	-	TRBJ1-4	CAWSPRKTGYEKLFF	TGTGCCTGGAGTCCCCGGAAGACAGGGTATGAAAAACTGTTTTTT
TRBD1	TRBV7-8	-	TRBJ1-6	CASSPTDRVPSAYNSPLHF	TGTGCCAGCAGCCCTACGGACAGGGTTCCGTCGGCCTATAATTCACCCCTCCACTTT
-	TRBV29-1	-	TRBJ1-1	CSVRGRRTEAFF	TGCAGCGTTAGGGGCAGGAGAACTGAAGCTTTCTTT
-	TRBV7-7	-	TRBJ2-2	CASSSTLNTGELFF	TGTGCCAGCAGCTCCACACTAAACACCGGGGAGCTGTTTTTT
-	TRBV11-2	-	TRBJ2-1	CASSLVPDEQFF	TGTGCCAGCAGCTTAGTGCCGGATGAGCAGTTCTTC
-	TRBV9	-	TRBJ1-3	CASSVGGPSSGNTIYF	TGTGCCAGCAGCGTAGGCGGTCCGAGCTCTGGAAACACCATATATTTT
-	TRBV4-1	-	TRBJ1-4	CASSFGATNEKLFF	TGCGCCAGCAGCTTCGGGGCAACTAATGAAAAACTGTTTTTT
TRBD1	TRBV7-9	few	TRBJ1-5	CASSPDRGRLASNQPQHF	TGTGCCAGCAGCCCGGACAGGGGGAGGCTTGCGAGCAATCAGCCCCAGCATTTT
-	TRBV7-2	-	TRBJ1-4	CASSQSRAVNEKLFF	TGTGCCAGCAGCCAGTCGCGGGCAGTTAATGAAAAACTGTTTTTT
TRBD2	TRBV27	few	TRBJ2-1	CASSSGLAGSEQFF	TGTGCCAGCAGTTCCGGACTAGCGGGGAGTGAGCAGTTCTTC
TRBD1	TRBV25-1	-	TRBJ1-1	CASRTGQVGMAFF	TGTGCCAGCAGAACCGGACAGGTCGGGATGGCTTTCTTT
-	TRBV27	-	TRBJ1-1	CASTSGTHTEAFF	TGTGCCAGCACCTCCGGGACTCACACTGAAGCTTTCTTT
TRBD1	TRBV28	once	TRBJ2-7	CASSSPGQRTYEQYF	TGTGCCAGCAGTTCTCCGGGACAGAGGACCTACGAGCAGTACTTC
-	TRBV19	-	TRBJ1-5	CASSITPPGQPQHF	TGTGCCAGTAGTATCACCCCTCCCGGTCAGCCCCAGCATTTT
-	TRBV27	-	TRBJ1-2	CATGQGLNYGYTF	TGTGCCACCGGCCAGGGCTTAAACTATGGCTACACCTTC
-	TRBV6-6	-	TRBJ1-6	CASRQYYNSPLHF	TGTGCCAGCCGCCAGTACTATAATTCACCCCTCCACTTT
-	TRBV19	once	TRBJ1-5	CASSIGGGGNQPQHF	TGTGCCAGTAGTATAGGGGGGGGAGGCAATCAGCCCCAGCATTTT
-	TRBV6-5	-	TRBJ1-1	CASSEGTSDKRGF	TGTGCCAGCAGTGAGGGGACCTCGGACAAGCGGGGATTT
-	TRBV15	-	TRBJ1-5	CATSRAGYGDNNQPQHF	TGTGCCACCAGCAGAGCCGGGTACGGGGATAATAATCAGCCCCAGCATTTT
TRBD1	TRBV7-8	once	TRBJ1-4	CASSLGPGGTNEKLFF	TGTGCCAGCAGCTTAGGCCCAGGGGGAACTAATGAAAAACTGTTTTTT
-	TRBV15	-	TRBJ2-7	CATSPRDKGTYEQYF	TGTGCCACCAGCCCCCGGGACAAGGGAACCTACGAGCAGTACTTC
-	TRBV6-1	-	TRBJ2-3	CASSEVEAASTDTQYF	TGTGCCAGCAGTGAAGTAGAAGCGGCTAGCACAGATACGCAGTATTTT
TRBD2	TRBV7-2	-	TRBJ2-2	CASSTELAAKGELFF	TGTGCCAGCAGCACGGAGCTAGCGGCAAAGGGGGAGCTGTTTTTT
-	TRBV19	-	TRBJ1-2	CASSPEWGLKNGYTF	TGTGCCAGTAGTCCCGAATGGGGGCTGAAGAATGGCTACACCTTC
TRBD1	TRBV7-6	-	TRBJ1-1	CASSLALRQGFDTEAFF	TGTGCCAGCAGCTTAGCGCTAAGACAGGGGTTCGACACTGAAGCTTTCTTT
TRBD1	TRBV29-1	-	TRBJ1-1	CSVEGVTGGGMNTEAFF	TGCAGCGTTGAAGGGGTGACAGGGGGCGGCATGAACACTGAAGCTTTCTTT
TRBD1	TRBV7-6	-	TRBJ2-5	CASSYAPGTGGTSGVQETQYF	TGTGCCAGCAGCTACGCCCCGGGGACAGGGGGCACGTCGGGTGTCCAAGAGACCCAGTACTTC
TRBD1	TRBV19	-	TRBJ2-1	CASSILGQGGGNEQFF	TGTGCCAGTAGTATATTGGGACAGGGTGGTGGCAATGAGCAGTTCTTC